Listed here are 23 T cell receptor beta chains from one sample, sequenced in a study of Graves' ophthalmopathy and Graves' hyperthyroidism. Researchers took RNA transcripts and amplified TCR beta CDR3 regions from them. A first-round RT-PCR used HTBI primers, followed by a second-round multiplex PCR. TCRdb passed the multiplex PCR reads through MiXCR, listing each CDR3 protein once. The sample shows around 1.1 million distinct CDR3 sequences, 35% to 45% of them seen only once. The sample taken for sequencing was peripheral blood or thyroid tissue (not recorded which). The receptors stem from an adult man with Graves' hyperthyroidism.

This clonotype was recorded at least ten times. The V and J genes are TRBV29-1 and TRBJ2-5, with a weak D call TRBD1 (6 bases). Germline CDR1 reads SQVTM; CDR2 reads ANQGSEA. The CDR3 sequence is 15 residues long. Trimming stripped 5 bases from V and 3 bases from J, with 19 bases between. The CDR3 bases are TGCAGCGTTCAGTCCCCGGGGACACGAGAAGAGACCCAGTACTTC. This encodes CSVQSPGTREETQYF.

This clonotype was seen at least ten times. V and J are TRBV29-1 and TRBJ2-7; tentative D call: TRBD1 (5 bases). CDR3 length: 12 residues. Germline values: CDR1 SQVTM, CDR2 ANQGSEA. Deletions cut 5 bases from V and 2 bases from J, with 10 bases between. The DNA for the CDR3 is TGCAGCGTTCAAGTGACAGCCTACGAGCAGTACTTC. Protein: CSVQVTAYEQYF.

The rearrangement links TRBV20-1 to TRBJ2-7; 9 nucleotides agree with TRBD2. Germline-derived CDR1 and CDR2 are DFQATT and SNEGSKA (reference sequence). The trim removed 4 bases at V and 3 bases at J, leaving 13 bases unmatched. The length of the CDR3 is 16 residues. The CDR3 DNA reads as TGCAGTGCTAAACGTTTGGCTAGCGGGGTCCTCTACGAGCAGTACTTC. Translated: CSAKRLASGVLYEQYF.

This clonotype was detected ten times or more. This chain connects TRBV19 to TRBJ1-5; 12 bases agree with TRBD1. V lost 4 bases to trimming and J lost 6 bases; unmatched junction nucleotides: 4. Germline V CDR1 and CDR2: LNHDA, SQIVND (reference sequence). The CDR3 loop spans 15 amino acids. This CDR3 is CASSRGQGAGQPQHF. CDR3 nucleotide sequence: TGTGCCAGTAGTAGGGGACAGGGGGCTGGTCAGCCCCAGCATTTT.

As for this clonotype: A much more abundant neighbour one base away suggests this may be a read error. The genes are TRBV7-9 and TRBJ1-1, with D perhaps matching TRBD1 (6 bases). CDR3 length: 15 residues. Germline V gene sequence: CDR1 SEHNR, CDR2 FQNEAQ (reference sequence). The CDR3 loop reads CASSLSGGGDTEASF. For the CDR3, the DNA is TGTGCCAGCAGCTTATCAGGTGGGGGGGACACTGAAGCTTCCTTT.

This clonotype was counted ten times or more. This sequence joins TRBV7-2 and TRBJ2-2, with 10 bases identical to TRBD2. CDR3 size: 16 residues. Per germline, CDR1 SGHTA and CDR2 FQGNSA. V lost 3 bases to trimming and J lost 4 bases; unmatched junction nucleotides: 5. The CDR3 DNA follows: TGTGCCAGCAGCTTGGGGAGCGGGAGGGTCACCGGGGAGCTGTTTTTT. Amino acid sequence: CASSLGSGRVTGELFF.

The chain links TRBV5-1 to TRBJ2-5; unclear D gene. The CDR3 extends over 12 amino acids. Germline V gene data show CDR1 as SGHRS and CDR2 as YFSETQ. Trimming took 4 bases from V and 7 from J, leaving 11 bases between them. This chain's CDR3 is CASSAPDGTQYF. The CDR3 DNA reads as TGCGCCAGCAGCGCTCCAGACGGGACCCAGTACTTC.

This clonotype was picked up many times. It may be a read error: a sequence one base away is much more abundant. V is TRBV25-1 and J is TRBJ1-6; 7 bases match TRBD1. Trimming cost V 5 bases and J 8 bases; bases outside gene matches: 9. The CDR3 covers 15 residues. Germline V gene sequence: CDR1 MGHDK, CDR2 SYGVNS. DNA for the CDR3: TGTGCCAGCAGTAAATTGACAGGGTCTCATTCACCCCTCCACTTT. This encodes CASSKLTGSHSPLHF.

This clonotype has a handful of counts. V and J are TRBV12-3 or TRBV12-4 and TRBJ2-7; perhaps TRBD1 as D (5 bases). CDR3 length equals 15 residues. With 2 bases removed from V and 0 bases from J, the gap between germline ends came to 11 bases. The CDR3 is CASSLSRTLSYEQYF. The DNA for the CDR3 is TGTGCCAGCAGTTTATCTAGGACACTCTCCTACGAGCAGTACTTC.

The chain recombines TRBV7-2 with TRBJ2-5, with 8 nucleotides matching TRBD2. Germline CDR1 is SGHTA and CDR2 is FQGNSA. CDR3 length: 16 residues. J gave up 5 bases and V 5 bases, and 13 bases lay outside the gene matches. In DNA form, the CDR3 reads TGTGCCAGCAGCGCATTCGACAGGCCGGGGGGGGAGACCCAGTACTTC. Encoded protein: CASSAFDRPGGETQYF.

The rearrangement uses TRBV20-1 and TRBJ2-7, with TRBD2 identical over 9 bases. Germline V gene lookup returns CDR1 DFQATT and CDR2 SNEGSKA (reference sequence). Unmatched junction bases numbered 8, after V lost 5 bases and J lost 3 bases. The CDR3 sequence is 14 residues long. The CDR3 DNA follows: TGCAGTGCTTATACTAGCGGGCTATTCTACGAGCAGTACTTC. Protein sequence: CSAYTSGLFYEQYF.

Worth noting for this clonotype: A much larger clone lies a single base off, so this may be a read error. The chain links TRBV5-1 to TRBJ2-5; 9 bases align to TRBD2. CDR1 SGHRS and CDR2 YFSETQ come from the germline V gene. The CDR3 spans 13 residues. The CDR3 DNA reads as TGCGCCACCTCCCTAGCGGGGCAAGGGACCCAGTACTTC. It codes for CATSLAGQGTQYF.

At least ten counts were recorded for this clonotype. This chain connects TRBV29-1 to TRBJ1-1; D uncertain. Germline CDR1 SQVTM, CDR2 ANQGSEA. The germline V and J ends were trimmed by 4 bases and 5 bases, with 17 bases remaining between them. The CDR3 covers 14 residues. The CDR3 loop is CSVAAGIGITEAFF. CDR3 DNA sequence: TGCAGCGTTGCGGCTGGGATAGGGATTACTGAAGCTTTCTTT.

This clonotype was observed many times. The gene calls are TRBV9 and TRBJ1-1; the D is unclear. The CDR3 runs 14 residues. CDR1 and CDR2 (germline): SGDLS, YYNGEE. Trimming pared 4 bases from V and 1 base from J, leaving 11 bases between. Here the CDR3 reads CASSPRPQNTEAFF. The DNA for the CDR3 is TGTGCCAGCAGCCCCCGACCGCAGAACACTGAAGCTTTCTTT.

This clonotype was counted between two and nine times. V usage is TRBV11-2 and J usage is TRBJ2-5; 10 bases are shared with TRBD2. V shed 2 bases, J shed 5 bases, and the junction held 8 bases outside the gene matches. The CDR3 spans 16 residues. CDR1 SGHAT and CDR2 FQNNGV come from the germline V gene. CDR3 DNA: TGTGCCAGCAGCTTAAGGGAGCGGGAGGGCAGGGAGACCCAGTACTTC. This codes for CASSLREREGRETQYF.

This clonotype was seen a single time. The chain is built from TRBV7-2 and TRBJ2-4, with D unclear. CDR3 size: 13 residues. The V end was cut by 5 bases, the J end by 6 bases, with 11 bases between. Germline assignment: CDR1 SGHTA and CDR2 FQGNSA. The chain's CDR3 is CASSPQQGNIQYF. The DNA for the CDR3 is TGTGCCAGCAGCCCGCAACAAGGAAACATTCAGTACTTC.

This clonotype was seen many times. The rearrangement uses TRBV7-9 and TRBJ1-1; no definite D call. Germline V lookup: CDR1 SEHNR, CDR2 FQNEAQ (reference sequence). Trimming pared 5 bases from V and 5 bases from J, leaving 15 bases between. The CDR3 totals 14 residues. This CDR3 is CASSLDTHTTEAFF. The DNA of the CDR3 is TGTGCCAGCAGCCTCGACACTCACACTACTGAAGCTTTCTTT. The full variable domain, completed using reference TRBV7-9 and TRBJ1-1, is DTGVSQNPRHKITKRGQNVTFRCDPISEHNRLYWYRQTLGQGPEFLTYFQNEAQLEKSRLLSDRFSAERPKGSFSTLEIQRTEQGDSAMYLCASSLDTHTTEAFFGQGTRLTVV.

This clonotype was observed at least ten times. DNA for the CDR3: TGTGCCAGCAGCCTGACTAGGTCAGAGACCCAGTACTTC. It translates to CASSLTRSETQYF. This chain uses TRBV7-3 with TRBJ2-5, with D perhaps TRBD2 (6 bases). The CDR3 contains 13 residues. Trimming cost V 5 bases and J 4 bases, with 11 bases left between them. Per germline, CDR1 SGHTA and CDR2 FQGTGA.

This sequence joins TRBV5-5 and TRBJ1-2; 10 nucleotides align to TRBD1. Germline CDR1 SGHKS, CDR2 YYEKEE (reference sequence). J lost 6 bases, V lost 8 bases, and 7 bases had no gene match. This CDR3 is 13 amino acids long. CDR3 loop: CARRRDRGHGYTF. CDR3 coding DNA: TGTGCCAGGCGCAGGGACAGGGGCCATGGCTACACCTTC.

This clonotype was seen repeatedly, ten times or more. CDR3 in DNA: TGTGCCAGCAGCTTAACCTCGGGACAGGGGATATACGGCTACACCTTC. Protein sequence: CASSLTSGQGIYGYTF. The chain joins TRBV7-3 to TRBJ1-2, with TRBD1 identical over 10 bases. V lost 0 bases to trimming and J lost 8 bases; unmatched junction nucleotides: 9. In germline, CDR1 is SGHTA, CDR2 FQGTGA. This CDR3 is built from 16 residues.

With respect to this clonotype: One end of the junction does not line up with germline, which may come from a read error. The chain joins TRBV6-6 to TRBJ1-5; no firm D call. This CDR3 contains 14 residues. CDR1 is MNHNY, CDR2 SVGAGI, per germline (reference sequence). CDR3 in DNA: TGTGCCGGCAGTTATCTGGGGTCCAATCAGCCCCAGCATTTT. It specifies CAGSYLGSNQPQHF.

This clonotype was seen just once. This chain joins TRBV20-1 and TRBJ2-7, with 9 bases lining up with TRBD1. This CDR3 comprises 14 residues. Trimming cost V 0 bases and J 5 bases; bases outside gene matches: 5. CDR1 and CDR2 from the germline V gene are DFQATT and SNEGSKA (reference sequence). Here the CDR3 DNA reads TGCAGTGCTAGAGATCCCAGACAGGGGGACGAGCAGTACTTC. Translating gives CSARDPRQGDEQYF.

The chain couples TRBV12-3 or TRBV12-4 to TRBJ1-1; D is ambiguous. CDR3 length equals 14 residues. Trimming pared 4 bases from V and 6 bases from J, leaving 15 bases between. As DNA, the CDR3 is TGTGCCAGCAGTTACGGAGTAGGGAGGGCTGAAGCTTTCTTT. This translates into CASSYGVGRAEAFF.